This T cell receptor beta chain was documented in a study of blood T cell repertoires in COVID-19. Using immunoSEQ multiplex PCR, the repertoire was profiled, and TCRdb retains in-frame clones only, with some absent. Seen here are about 120,000 clones, 90% observed once, and the top ten hold 3.5% to 4%. The CDR3 extends over 14 amino acids. Trimming pared 6 bases from V and 0 bases from J, leaving 9 bases between. Germline lookup yields CDR1 ENHRY and CDR2 SYGVKD. The sequence was obtained from a woman in her fifties or sixties with COVID-19, enrolled during active disease. V is TRBV10-3 and J is TRBJ1-3; D uncertain. Sequencing was carried out using peripheral blood. This chain's CDR3 is CAIRRVSSGNTIYF. The CDR3 DNA reads as TGTGCCATCAGGCGGGTTAGCTCTGGAAACACCATATATTTT.